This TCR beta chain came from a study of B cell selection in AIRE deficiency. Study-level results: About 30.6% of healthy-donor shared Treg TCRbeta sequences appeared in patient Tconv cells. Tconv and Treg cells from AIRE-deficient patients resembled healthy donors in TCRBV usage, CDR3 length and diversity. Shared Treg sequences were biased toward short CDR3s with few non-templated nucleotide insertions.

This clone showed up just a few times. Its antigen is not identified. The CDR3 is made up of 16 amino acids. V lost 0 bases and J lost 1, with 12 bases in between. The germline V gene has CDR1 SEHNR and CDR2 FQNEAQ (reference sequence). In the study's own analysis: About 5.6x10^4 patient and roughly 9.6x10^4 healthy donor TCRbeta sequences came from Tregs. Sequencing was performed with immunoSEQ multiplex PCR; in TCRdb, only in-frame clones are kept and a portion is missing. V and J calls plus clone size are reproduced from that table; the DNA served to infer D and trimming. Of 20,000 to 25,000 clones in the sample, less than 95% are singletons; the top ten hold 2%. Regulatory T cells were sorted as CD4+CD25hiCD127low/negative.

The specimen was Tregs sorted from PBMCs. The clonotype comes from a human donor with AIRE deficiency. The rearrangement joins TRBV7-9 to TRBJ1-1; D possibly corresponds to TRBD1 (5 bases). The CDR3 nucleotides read TGTGCCAGCAGCTTAGCGGACAAGCTGACGAACACTGAAGCTTTCTTT. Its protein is CASSLADKLTNTEAFF.